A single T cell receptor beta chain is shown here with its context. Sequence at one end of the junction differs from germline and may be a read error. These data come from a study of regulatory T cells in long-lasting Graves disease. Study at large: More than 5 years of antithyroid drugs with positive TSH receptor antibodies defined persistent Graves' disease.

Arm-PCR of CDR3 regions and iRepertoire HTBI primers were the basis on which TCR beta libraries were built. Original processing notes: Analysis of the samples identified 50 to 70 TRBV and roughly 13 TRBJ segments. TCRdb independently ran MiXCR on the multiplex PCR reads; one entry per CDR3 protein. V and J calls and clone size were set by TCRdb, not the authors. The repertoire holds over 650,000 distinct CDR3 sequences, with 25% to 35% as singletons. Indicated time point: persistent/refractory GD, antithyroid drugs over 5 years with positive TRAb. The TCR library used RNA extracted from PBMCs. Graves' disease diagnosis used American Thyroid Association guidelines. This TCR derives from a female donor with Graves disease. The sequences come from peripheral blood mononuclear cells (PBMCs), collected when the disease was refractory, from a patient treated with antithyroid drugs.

CDR3 in DNA: TGTACCAGCAGCTTGGTCGACAGGCTGGACACTGAAGCTTTCTTT. Its protein is CTSSLVDRLDTEAFF. The gene calls are TRBV5-6 and TRBJ1-1, with D perhaps TRBD1 (6 bases). Germline V lookup: CDR1 SGHDT, CDR2 YYEEEE. This CDR3 comprises 15 residues.